A selection of T cell receptor beta chains follows, all from one sample in a study of OX40 agonist ivuxolimab in advanced cancers. Assay: immunoSEQ multiplex PCR; the TCRdb copy retains only in-frame clones and omits some. The table records about 48,000 clones, roughly 90% of them present only once. The input for sequencing was CD4+ or CD8+ T cells sorted from blood, taken in a trial of the OX40 agonist ivuxolimab. Source of these receptors: an adult with an advanced solid tumor such as melanoma, head and neck, liver or kidney cancer. The CDR3 runs from the conserved cysteine through the conserved F or W. A D gene is named only where the DNA matches it firmly. Clone size appears in some rows only: once, few, many, or a class for an expanded clone.

size,J,V,D,CDR3,DNA
NA,TRBJ1-2,TRBV2,NA,CASKRRGDGYTF,TGTGCCAGTAAGAGGAGAGGGGATGGCTACACCTTC
once,TRBJ2-4,TRBV20-1,NA,CSAYRVNQYF,TGCAGTGCTTACAGGGTTAATCAGTACTTC
NA,TRBJ2-1,TRBV9,NA,CASSDGRNEQFF,TGTGCCAGCAGCGACGGGCGGAATGAGCAGTTCTTC
NA,TRBJ2-7,TRBV6-6,NA,CASSSTGRVYEQYF,TGTGCCAGCAGTTCGACAGGGAGGGTCTACGAGCAGTACTTC
NA,TRBJ2-5,TRBV5-5,NA,CASSQGQLQETQYF,TGTGCCAGCAGCCAAGGACAGTTACAAGAGACCCAGTACTTC
NA,TRBJ2-7,TRBV7-3,TRBD1,CASSLTGGGSYEQYF,TGTGCCAGCAGCTTGACAGGGGGTGGTTCCTACGAGCAGTACTTC
NA,TRBJ2-7,TRBV16,TRBD1,CASSQRDRPLYF,TGTGCCAGCAGCCAAAGGGACAGGCCCTTGTACTTC
few,TRBJ2-1,TRBV30,TRBD1,CAWYGQGLYEQFF,TGTGCCTGGTACGGACAGGGGCTCTATGAGCAGTTCTTC
medium-sized,TRBJ1-1,TRBV5-4,NA,CASSPEYGLNTEAFF,TGTGCCAGCAGCCCGGAGTATGGACTGAACACTGAAGCTTTCTTT
NA,TRBJ2-1,TRBV7-9,TRBD2,CASRGGLAGVDNEQFF,TGTGCCAGCAGGGGGGGACTAGCGGGAGTCGACAATGAGCAGTTCTTC
few,TRBJ1-2,TRBV11-2,NA,CASSHGTAFYGYTF,TGTGCCAGCAGCCACGGGACGGCATTCTATGGCTACACCTTC
once,TRBJ2-7,TRBV7-8,TRBD1,CASNDRANYEQYF,TGTGCCAGCAACGACAGGGCTAACTACGAGCAGTACTTC
NA,TRBJ2-2,TRBV5-4,NA,CASSTNTGELFF,TGTGCCAGCAGCACTAACACCGGGGAGCTGTTTTTT
NA,TRBJ2-3,TRBV11-2,NA,CASSSGRDLLPDTQYF,TGTGCCAGCAGCTCGGGACGGGACTTATTACCAGATACGCAGTATTTT
once,TRBJ1-5,TRBV6-5,TRBD1,CASSATGVGQPQHF,TGTGCCAGCAGTGCCACAGGGGTTGGTCAGCCCCAGCATTTT
NA,TRBJ2-1,TRBV5-4,TRBD2,CASSVGLASNEQFF,TGTGCCAGCAGCGTGGGACTAGCGTCCAATGAGCAGTTCTTC
NA,TRBJ2-1,TRBV4-1,NA,CASSQDRLAYNEQFF,TGCGCCAGCAGCCAAGATCGACTGGCGTACAATGAGCAGTTCTTC
NA,TRBJ2-7,TRBV14,NA,CASSLSGSSYEQYF,TGTGCCAGCAGCCTTAGCGGTTCCTCCTACGAGCAGTACTTC
NA,TRBJ1-2,TRBV7-9,TRBD1,CASSLVGQADYGYTF,TGTGCCAGCAGCTTAGTCGGACAGGCCGATTATGGCTACACCTTC
NA,TRBJ2-7,TRBV4-2,NA,CASSQAWRGHEQYF,TGTGCCAGCAGCCAAGCTTGGCGGGGCCACGAGCAGTACTTC
once,TRBJ2-7,TRBV19,NA,CASSIVTQPLLEQYF,TGTGCCAGTAGTATCGTAACTCAACCTTTATTGGAGCAGTACTTC
NA,TRBJ2-1,TRBV6-5,NA,CASSYAGSSYNEQFF,TGTGCCAGCAGTTACGCAGGGTCATCCTACAATGAGCAGTTCTTC
NA,TRBJ2-2,TRBV10-3,TRBD1,CAINEGQITGELFF,TGTGCCATCAATGAGGGACAGATTACCGGGGAGCTGTTTTTT
NA,TRBJ2-5,TRBV5-1,TRBD2,CASSLASGYGETQYF,TGCGCCAGCAGCCTTGCTAGCGGATATGGGGAGACCCAGTACTTC
NA,TRBJ1-1,TRBV10-1,TRBD1,CASSPGQGAPEAFF,TGCGCCAGCAGTCCGGGACAGGGGGCGCCTGAAGCTTTCTTT
few,TRBJ1-2,TRBV19,TRBD1,CASSIRGQGAKYGYTF,TGTGCCAGTAGTATAAGGGGACAGGGGGCGAAGTATGGCTACACCTTC
NA,TRBJ2-7,TRBV6-1,NA,CASSEVRSYEQYF,TGTGCCAGCAGTGAAGTGCGCTCCTACGAGCAGTACTTC
NA,TRBJ2-5,TRBV29-1,NA,CSTLEGRRGATQYF,TGCAGTACCCTAGAGGGGCGGAGGGGGGCGACCCAGTACTTC
NA,TRBJ1-6,TRBV19,NA,CASSIVPAGGGSPLHF,TGTGCCAGTAGTATAGTTCCTGCGGGGGGTGGATCACCCCTCCACTTT
once,TRBJ1-1,TRBV19,NA,CASSIGPREAFF,TGTGCCAGTAGTATAGGACCCAGAGAAGCTTTCTTT
NA,TRBJ1-1,TRBV18,TRBD1,CASSPEDWTGSMNTEAFF,TGTGCCAGCTCACCCGAGGATTGGACAGGGTCCATGAACACTGAAGCTTTCTTT
NA,TRBJ2-4,TRBV27,NA,CASSLGGFENIQYF,TGTGCCAGCAGTTTAGGGGGTTTCGAAAACATTCAGTACTTC
NA,TRBJ2-1,TRBV29-1,NA,CSVEDTIEQFF,TGCAGCGTTGAGGACACCATTGAGCAGTTCTTC
few,TRBJ1-1,TRBV19,TRBD1,CASSIGDRSPTEAFF,TGTGCCAGTAGTATAGGGGACAGAAGTCCCACTGAAGCTTTCTTT
once,TRBJ2-3,TRBV19,NA,CASSIGPDTQYF,TGTGCCAGTAGTATAGGACCAGACACGCAGTATTTT
once,TRBJ2-1,TRBV11-2,NA,CASSLDSGYNEQFF,TGTGCCAGCAGCTTAGATAGCGGCTACAATGAGCAGTTCTTC
NA,TRBJ1-1,TRBV4-1,NA,CASSPDQGMNTEAFF,TGCGCCAGCAGCCCGGATCAGGGTATGAACACTGAAGCTTTCTTT
NA,TRBJ1-5,TRBV7-9,NA,CASSLEGQPQHF,TGTGCCAGCAGCTTAGAAGGACAGCCCCAGCATTTT
NA,TRBJ2-2,TRBV27,NA,CASSPGQNTGELFF,TGTGCCAGCAGCCCGGGACAGAACACCGGGGAGCTGTTTTTT
NA,TRBJ2-3,TRBV5-4,TRBD2,CASSQSSGGFTDTQYF,TGTGCCAGCAGCCAATCTAGCGGGGGGTTCACAGATACGCAGTATTTT
NA,TRBJ2-7,TRBV9,NA,CASSVGGVSSYEQYF,TGTGCCAGCAGCGTAGGAGGGGTGAGCTCCTACGAGCAGTACTTC
NA,TRBJ2-7,TRBV13,TRBD1,CASSSQGASYEQYF,TGTGCCAGCAGCTCCCAGGGGGCCTCCTACGAGCAGTACTTC
NA,TRBJ1-5,TRBV2,NA,CASRGRNSNQPQHF,TGTGCCAGCAGAGGACGAAATAGCAATCAGCCCCAGCATTTT
NA,TRBJ2-7,TRBV27,NA,CASSSGSSYEQYF,TGTGCCAGCAGTTCCGGGAGCTCCTACGAGCAGTACTTC
NA,TRBJ2-5,TRBV6-6,TRBD1,CASRPTGGQETQYF,TGTGCCAGCAGACCGACAGGGGGCCAAGAGACCCAGTACTTC
NA,TRBJ2-1,TRBV7-8,NA,CASSFDDYRSEQFF,TGTGCCAGCAGCTTCGATGACTACCGATCTGAGCAGTTCTTC
NA,TRBJ1-1,TRBV27,TRBD1,CASSLGQGSTEAFF,TGTGCCAGCAGTTTGGGACAGGGGTCCACTGAAGCTTTCTTT
NA,TRBJ2-5,TRBV19,NA,CASSPRDSQETQYF,TGTGCCAGTAGCCCCCGGGACTCCCAAGAGACCCAGTACTTC
NA,TRBJ2-7,TRBV11-3,TRBD1,CASSLGQPYEQYF,TGTGCCAGCAGCTTGGGACAGCCCTACGAGCAGTACTTC
NA,TRBJ2-5,TRBV2,NA,CASMDRQETQYF,TGTGCCAGCATGGACAGACAAGAGACCCAGTACTTC
NA,TRBJ1-1,TRBV28,NA,CASREKNTEAFF,TGTGCCAGCCGGGAAAAGAACACTGAAGCTTTCTTT
NA,TRBJ2-1,TRBV7-9,NA,CASSLVRGTWDEQFF,TGTGCCAGCAGCTTAGTGCGCGGGACCTGGGATGAGCAGTTCTTC
NA,TRBJ2-2,TRBV29-1,NA,CSVGTGYTGELFF,TGCAGCGTTGGAACAGGATACACCGGGGAGCTGTTTTTT